The T cell receptor (beta chain) described here comes from a study of T cell responses to AZD1222 COVID-19 vaccine. About the research overall: Both about-4-week and about-12-week second-dose recipients were combined. Findings and limits, study-wide: In the spike-specific TCR repertoire, nearly half reportedly target unmutated variant regions.

Comment on this clone: The antigen is unknown.

Repertoires were generated with immunoSEQ multiplex PCR, while TCRdb's copy carries only in-frame clones and drops some. Of roughly 120,000 clones detected, about 85% appear once; the ten largest clones hold around 6.2%. Trimming took 6 bases from V and 7 from J, leaving 20 bases between them. This CDR3 region has 15 residues. Germline V gene sequence: CDR1 SNHLY, CDR2 FYNNEI. The rearrangement links TRBV2 to TRBJ2-3; D may be TRBD2 (6 bases). This sequence originates from an adult in good health. Sequencing was performed on peripheral blood, taken on day 0 of AZD1222 vaccination. The CDR3 loop is CASRGERVGRNTQYF. The CDR3 DNA reads TGTGCCAGCAGAGGGGAGCGGGTAGGACGGAATACGCAGTATTTT.